The 29 T cell receptor beta chains listed next were all sequenced from one sample in a study of control samples from healthy donors and cancer patients. Produced via immunoSEQ multiplex PCR; TCRdb's table is partial and in-frame only. The repertoire has more than 75,000 clones, roughly 80% of them found once; the top ten carry about 36%. The sequenced sample was PBMCs. Every receptor here comes from a man aged 65 to 79 with lung cancer.

The chain employs TRBV7-9 and TRBJ2-1; 9 bases line up with TRBD1. J was trimmed by 4 bases and V by 0 bases; bases with no gene match: 4. Looked up from germline, CDR1 is SEHNR and CDR2 is FQNEAQ (reference sequence). The CDR3 length is 16 residues. Here the CDR3 DNA reads TGTGCCAGCAGCTTAGCCGGGACAGGGAGGTACAATGAGCAGTTCTTC. It yields the protein CASSLAGTGRYNEQFF. The full variable domain, completed using reference TRBV7-9 and TRBJ2-1, is DTGVSQNPRHKITKRGQNVTFRCDPISEHNRLYWYRQTLGQGPEFLTYFQNEAQLEKSRLLSDRFSAERPKGSFSTLEIQRTEQGDSAMYLCASSLAGTGRYNEQFFGPGTRLTVL.

The chain carries TRBV19 and TRBJ2-7, with a possible D match to TRBD2 (6 bases). CDR1 is LNHDA, CDR2 SQIVND, per germline (reference sequence). The CDR3 contains 13 residues. V shed 6 bases and J shed 6 bases, with 15 bases lying between them. CDR3 sequence reads: CASSTQRGTEQYF. The CDR3 DNA reads TGTGCCAGTAGCACCCAACGGGGGACCGAGCAGTACTTC.

This clone was recorded once. This chain joins TRBV2 and TRBJ1-2; perhaps TRBD1 as D (6 bases). CDR1 and CDR2 (germline): SNHLY, FYNNEI. The CDR3 is 12 residues long. Trimming pared 6 bases from V and 7 bases from J, leaving 12 bases between. In nucleotides, the CDR3 is TGTGCCAGCAGCCACAGGGAGGGTGGCTACACCTTC. This sequence encodes CASSHREGGYTF.

The genes are TRBV7-9 and TRBJ2-7, with D perhaps matching TRBD2 (5 bases). The ends were cut back, 1 base at V and 3 bases at J, with 13 bases in the middle. In germline, CDR1 is SEHNR, CDR2 FQNEAQ (reference sequence). This CDR3 is built from 15 residues. The CDR3 DNA reads TGTGCCAGCAGCTTAGGGACTGTCACTGGCTACGAGCAGTACTTC. This translates into CASSLGTVTGYEQYF. The whole variable domain, remainder taken from reference TRBV7-9 and TRBJ2-7, is DTGVSQNPRHKITKRGQNVTFRCDPISEHNRLYWYRQTLGQGPEFLTYFQNEAQLEKSRLLSDRFSAERPKGSFSTLEIQRTEQGDSAMYLCASSLGTVTGYEQYFGPGTRLTVT.

This clone was seen once. The rearrangement links TRBV5-1 to TRBJ2-2; possible D gene TRBD1, 6 bases. V was clipped by 4 bases and J by 0 bases, with 16 bases between them. The CDR3 runs 17 residues. Germline assignment: CDR1 SGHRS and CDR2 YFSETQ. CDR3 amino acids: CASSGHTGTTNTGELFF. The CDR3 bases are TGCGCCAGCAGCGGACATACCGGGACAACGAACACCGGGGAGCTGTTTTTT. Together with reference TRBV5-1 and TRBJ2-2, the CDR3 gives the full variable domain: KAGVTQTPRYLIKTRGQQVTLSCSPISGHRSVSWYQQTPGQGLQFLFEYFSETQRNKGNFPGRFSGRQFSNSRSEMNVSTLELGDSALYLCASSGHTGTTNTGELFFGEGSRLTVL.

The rearrangement joins TRBV10-3 to TRBJ1-5; the match to TRBD1 covers 9 bases. Germline loops: CDR1 ENHRY, CDR2 SYGVKD. This CDR3 comprises 17 residues. V gave up 3 bases and J gave up 3 bases; unmatched junction bases: 9. The CDR3 sequence: CAISESPRTGANQPQHF. The CDR3 region has the DNA TGTGCCATCAGTGAATCTCCTCGGACAGGGGCCAATCAGCCCCAGCATTTT.

This chain joins TRBV5-5 and TRBJ2-7, with a tentative D call TRBD1 (6 bases). V was shortened by 5 bases and J by 3 bases, with 15 bases between the two germline ends. CDR3 size: 14 residues. The germline CDR1 and CDR2 sequences are SGHKS and YYEKEE (reference sequence). This chain's CDR3 is CASREFRDNYEQYF. CDR3 DNA: TGTGCCAGCAGGGAGTTTAGGGACAACTACGAGCAGTACTTC.

The genes are TRBV7-9 and TRBJ2-1, with D perhaps matching TRBD1 (5 bases). Germline-derived CDR1 and CDR2 are SEHNR and FQNEAQ (reference sequence). V lost 2 bases to trimming and J lost 2 bases, with 10 bases between them. This CDR3 is 15 amino acids long. CDR3 in amino acids: CASSLRQGTYNEQFF. The CDR3 DNA follows: TGTGCCAGCAGCTTAAGGCAGGGAACCTACAATGAGCAGTTCTTC.

This sequence joins TRBV18 and TRBJ1-2; 7 bases map to TRBD1. The trim removed 5 bases at V and 8 bases at J, leaving 8 bases unmatched. The CDR3 extends over 13 amino acids. The germline CDR1 and CDR2 sequences are KGHSH and LQKENI. Here the CDR3 DNA reads TGTGCCAGCTCAAAAGACAGGGCGGAGGGCTACACCTTC. It translates to CASSKDRAEGYTF.

The DNA for the CDR3 is TGTGCCAGCAGTCTAATACCGGGACGCAATGAAAAACTGTTTTTT. Its protein is CASSLIPGRNEKLFF. V usage is TRBV6-5 and J usage is TRBJ1-4, with a possible D match to TRBD1 (5 bases). Trimming cost V 5 bases and J 5 bases, with 15 bases left between them. This CDR3 region has 15 residues. Per the germline V gene, CDR1 is MNHEY and CDR2 is SVGAGI.

This sequence joins TRBV5-1 and TRBJ2-1, with TRBD2 identical over 9 bases. There are 15 residues in the CDR3. Germline V lookup: CDR1 SGHRS, CDR2 YFSETQ. V trimming: 0 bases; J trimming: 7 bases; junction bases outside the gene matches: 5. The CDR3 sequence is CASSLGASGKNEQFF. The CDR3 DNA is TGCGCCAGCAGCTTGGGGGCTAGCGGGAAAAATGAGCAGTTCTTC.

The chain employs TRBV30 and TRBJ2-6; D not resolved. This CDR3 spans 13 amino acids. The germline gives CDR1 GTSNPN, CDR2 SVGIG (reference sequence). Trimming cost V 0 bases and J 1 base, with 1 base left between them. The CDR3 protein is CAWSVSGANVLTF. CDR3 bases: TGTGCCTGGAGTGTTTCTGGGGCCAACGTCCTGACTTTC.

This chain joins TRBV19 and TRBJ2-6; D possibly corresponds to TRBD2 (6 bases). The CDR3 totals 15 residues. Germline CDR1 reads LNHDA; CDR2 reads SQIVND (reference sequence). Trimming cost V 9 bases and J 0 bases, with 12 bases left between them. In DNA form, the CDR3 reads TGTGCCAGCCGGGACTCTCCCTCTGGGGCCAACGTCCTGACTTTC. Protein: CASRDSPSGANVLTF.

To note about this clone: One end of the junction varies from germline; a read error may be responsible. The same CDR3 also results from other DNA sequences found in this sample. The chain uses TRBV6-5 and TRBJ1-1; D not resolved. The V gene's germline CDR1 is MNHEY and CDR2 SVGAGI. This CDR3 contains 12 residues. The CDR3 DNA sequence: TGTGCCAGCAGTTACGAGGGAACTGAGGCTTTCTTT. This gives the protein CASSYEGTEAFF.

The rearrangement uses TRBV7-6 and TRBJ2-1; 7 bases fit TRBD1. With V trimmed by 5 bases and J by 0 bases, 4 bases remained unmatched. CDR3 length: 15 residues. Germline V gene data show CDR1 as SGHVS and CDR2 as FNYEAQ. The CDR3: CASSLQGSSYNEQFF. The CDR3, as DNA: TGTGCCAGCAGCCTACAGGGGAGCTCCTACAATGAGCAGTTCTTC.

The V gene is TRBV9, the J gene TRBJ2-1; D assignment may be TRBD1 or TRBD2 (6 bases each). Germline V CDR1 and CDR2: SGDLS, YYNGEE. The germline V and J ends were trimmed by 0 bases and 8 bases, with 12 bases remaining between them. This CDR3 comprises 14 residues. The CDR3 coding sequence is TGTGCCAGCAGCGTAGGGGGGGCCCCCCATGAGCAGTTCTTC. Protein product: CASSVGGAPHEQFF.

The V and J genes are TRBV5-1 and TRBJ1-2; TRBD1 might be the D (6 bases). Trimming stripped 8 bases from V and 2 bases from J, with 13 bases between. This CDR3 spans 13 amino acids. Per germline, CDR1 SGHRS and CDR2 YFSETQ. CDR3 in amino acids: CASRRGENYGYTF. The CDR3, as DNA: TGCGCCAGTCGGAGGGGGGAGAACTATGGCTACACCTTC.

The chain has TRBV10-1 and TRBJ1-1, with 8 bases lining up with TRBD1. There are 14 residues in the CDR3. V lost 4 bases to trimming and J lost 2 bases; unmatched junction nucleotides: 3. From germline, CDR1 is WNHNN and CDR2 SYGVQD (reference sequence). CDR3 sequence reads: CASSVSGGNTEAFF. The CDR3 DNA reads TGCGCCAGCAGTGTCTCAGGGGGCAACACTGAAGCTTTCTTT.

This chain uses TRBV6-1 with TRBJ2-7, with D tentatively TRBD1 (6 bases). V was clipped by 2 bases and J by 2 bases, with 13 bases between them. In germline, CDR1 is MNHNS, CDR2 SASEGT. The CDR3 covers 15 residues. This CDR3 is CASSELWTETYEQYF. CDR3 sequence (DNA): TGTGCCAGCAGTGAACTCTGGACAGAGACCTACGAGCAGTACTTC.

This clone is medium-sized (0.01 to 0.1%) within its sample. The V call is TRBV7-8, the J call TRBJ2-2; D gene unclear. Germline loops: CDR1 SGHVS, CDR2 FQNEAQ. There are 15 residues in the CDR3. Trimming stripped 1 base from V and 2 bases from J, with 8 bases between. CDR3 nucleotides: TGTGCCAGCAGCTTAGTCGCCGGTAACACCGGGGAGCTGTTTTTT. It is translated as CASSLVAGNTGELFF.

The V and J genes are TRBV2 and TRBJ1-1; D is unresolved. V dropped 3 bases and J dropped 0 bases, with 11 bases sitting between them. This CDR3 spans 15 amino acids. Germline V gene data show CDR1 as SNHLY and CDR2 as FYNNEI. The CDR3 region has the DNA TGTGCCAGCAGTGAGGAGGCGCGGGTGAACACTGAAGCTTTCTTT. Protein sequence: CASSEEARVNTEAFF.

The V call is TRBV28, the J call TRBJ2-7; D gene unclear. Germline V CDR1 and CDR2: MDHEN, SYDVKM. Trimming shortened V by 2 bases and J by 2 bases, and 1 base separated the two germline ends. CDR3 length: 11 amino acids. The CDR3 region is CASSLTYEQYF. CDR3 sequence (DNA): TGTGCCAGCAGTTTAACCTACGAGCAGTACTTC.

This chain connects TRBV18 to TRBJ2-1, with TRBD2 identical over 13 bases. CDR1 and CDR2 (germline): KGHSH, LQKENI. This CDR3 has 18 amino acids. The junction had 4 bases not matched to a gene; V was cut back by 0 bases and J by 2 bases. DNA of the CDR3: TGTGCCAGCTCACCACCAACTAGCGGGGGGGCGACCTACAATGAGCAGTTCTTC. Its protein is CASSPPTSGGATYNEQFF.

J is TRBJ1-6 and V is TRBV28; 10 positions agree with TRBD1. Unmatched junction bases numbered 7, after V lost 7 bases and J lost 10 bases. In germline, CDR1 is MDHEN, CDR2 SYDVKM. The length of the CDR3 is 14 residues. The CDR3: CASTPRDRGSPLHF. For the CDR3, the DNA is TGTGCCAGCACCCCCCGGGACAGGGGATCACCCCTCCACTTT.

The CDR3 loop reads CATSVLNEQFF. CDR3 DNA: TGTGCCACCAGTGTTCTGAATGAGCAGTTCTTC. This sequence joins TRBV24-1 and TRBJ2-1; unclear D gene. The CDR3 is made up of 11 amino acids. Germline V lookup: CDR1 KGHDR, CDR2 SFDVKD. The ends were cut back, 5 bases at V and 7 bases at J, with 5 bases in the middle.

J is TRBJ1-1 and V is TRBV27; TRBD1 agrees at 9 bases. The V gene end was trimmed by 5 bases and the J gene end by 5 bases; junction bases not matched to a gene: 9. CDR3 size: 15 residues. Germline V gene data show CDR1 as MNHEY and CDR2 as SMNVEV (reference sequence). The CDR3 nucleotides are TGTGCCAGCAGTAACCCGGGACAGGGTAGGACTGAAGCTTTCTTT. The encoded protein is CASSNPGQGRTEAFF.

The chain links TRBV9 to TRBJ1-2; 8 bases match TRBD1. This CDR3 is built from 15 residues. V shed 0 bases, J shed 4 bases, and the junction held 5 bases outside the gene matches. CDR1 SGDLS and CDR2 YYNGEE come from the germline V gene. The CDR3 nucleotides read TGTGCCAGCAGCGTAGCATACAGGGGGGGCTATGGCTACACCTTC. Translation: CASSVAYRGGYGYTF.

The chain couples TRBV5-6 to TRBJ1-6, with D hard to call. Trimming left V 6 bases short and J 7 bases short, with 20 bases between. This CDR3 has 16 amino acids. Looked up from germline, CDR1 is SGHDT and CDR2 is YYEEEE. Here the CDR3 DNA reads TGTGCCAGCACCCTTAGGTTTGCAGGCACCAATTCACCCCTCCACTTT. It is translated as CASTLRFAGTNSPLHF.

The V call is TRBV7-2, the J call TRBJ2-7; D unclear. The CDR3 is made up of 13 amino acids. CDR1 is SGHTA and CDR2 is FQGNSA in the germline V gene. The germline V and J ends were trimmed by 1 base and 4 bases, with 8 bases remaining between them. This chain's CDR3 is CASSLGAPYEQYF. The CDR3 DNA is TGTGCCAGCAGCTTAGGAGCACCTTACGAGCAGTACTTC.